This TCR beta chain was sequenced during a study of shared clonotypes between healthy human individuals. Profiling relied on immunoSEQ multiplex PCR, and the TCRdb table lists in-frame clones only, not all of them. Among over 2 million clones listed, over 85% were seen once. A note on this clone: Other DNA sequences in this sample translate to the same CDR3.

This clonotype originated in a man younger than 35 in good health. Sequencing was done on a sample of naive CD4+ T cells sorted from blood. Subset reported: CD45RA+ positively selected.

The CDR3 DNA follows: TGTGCCAGCAGCTTGGCTAATGAGCAGTTCTTC. It codes for CASSLANEQFF. The rearrangement links TRBV5-6 to TRBJ2-1, with D uncertain. CDR3 length: 11 residues. Per the germline V gene, CDR1 is SGHDT and CDR2 is YYEEEE. V gave up 0 bases and J gave up 7 bases, with 2 bases separating them.